This TCR beta chain was captured in a study of cytomegalovirus exposure and HLA in healthy donors. The study ran its PCR with 60 Vbeta and 13 Jbeta primers. Produced via immunoSEQ multiplex PCR; TCRdb's table is partial and in-frame only. Seen here are about 120,000 clones, about three quarters observed once, and the top ten hold roughly 5.9%. V gave up 2 bases and J gave up 4 bases, with 14 bases separating them. The CDR3 has 15 amino acids. The germline V gene has CDR1 MNHEY and CDR2 SVGAGI. The donors were healthy bone marrow donors. The V and J genes are TRBV6-5 and TRBJ1-2; maybe TRBD1 (5 bases). This TCR came from a woman in her thirties or forties in good health and CMV-seronegative. Material: PBMCs. The DNA for the CDR3 is TGTGCCAGCAGTTACCAGCCCGGGACTTTCTATGGCTACACCTTC. Protein: CASSYQPGTFYGYTF.